The next 30 T cell receptor beta chains were all read from a single sample in a study of cytomegalovirus exposure and HLA in healthy donors. Primers included in the PCR were 60 Vbeta and 13 Jbeta primers. Sequencing was performed with immunoSEQ multiplex PCR; in TCRdb, only in-frame clones are kept and a portion is missing. In the table there are some 130,000 clones, 80% of which are singletons. Specimen: PBMCs. These TCRs come from a man younger than 45 in good health and CMV-seronegative.

The genes are TRBV7-2 and TRBJ2-2; maybe TRBD1 (6 bases). From germline, CDR1 is SGHTA and CDR2 FQGNSA. CDR3 length equals 15 residues. Trimming shortened V by 4 bases and J by 1 base, and 10 bases separated the two germline ends. The DNA of the CDR3 is TGTGCCAGCAGCTCCTCGACAGGGAACACCGGGGAGCTGTTTTTT. Translated: CASSSSTGNTGELFF.

The sample holds one count of this clone. V is TRBV30 and J is TRBJ1-3; D is unclear. The CDR3 has 14 residues. Germline V CDR1 and CDR2: GTSNPN, SVGIG (reference sequence). The V gene lost 1 base and the J gene lost 0 bases, with 7 bases spanning the gap. DNA for the CDR3: TGTGCCTGGAGTGCAGGCCGCTCTGGAAACACCATATATTTT. Its protein is CAWSAGRSGNTIYF.

This sequence joins TRBV11-2 and TRBJ2-1; 7 nucleotides align to TRBD2. Losses at the gene ends were 2 bases for V and 4 bases for J; bases not matched to a gene: 5. Looked up from germline, CDR1 is SGHAT and CDR2 is FQNNGV. This CDR3 is built from 15 residues. This chain's CDR3 is CASSLPPSGYNEQFF. DNA of the CDR3: TGTGCCAGCAGCTTACCCCCTAGCGGATACAATGAGCAGTTCTTC.

J is TRBJ2-3 and V is TRBV14; TRBD1 agrees at 7 bases. CDR3 length: 15 amino acids. Germline CDR1 reads SGHDN; CDR2 reads FVKESK. The V gene end was trimmed by 2 bases and the J gene end by 5 bases; junction bases not matched to a gene: 7. The chain's CDR3 is CASSQLDRLRDTQYF. As DNA, the CDR3 is TGTGCCAGCAGCCAACTGGACAGGTTGAGAGATACGCAGTATTTT.

The chain uses TRBV29-1 and TRBJ2-3; 7 bases line up with TRBD1. Trimming took 0 bases from V and 10 from J; bases not matched to a gene: 13. Germline V CDR1 and CDR2: SQVTM, ANQGSEA. This CDR3 has 15 residues. CDR3 sequence: CSVEDPRQGLGAQYF. Written as DNA, the CDR3 is TGCAGCGTTGAAGATCCTAGACAGGGATTGGGTGCGCAGTATTTT.

CDR3 DNA: TGCGCCAGCAGCTTGGGATATCATACTTCGGGTGAAGCTTTCTTT. Translated, it gives CASSLGYHTSGEAFF. V and J are TRBV5-1 and TRBJ1-1; unclear D gene. Germline values: CDR1 SGHRS, CDR2 YFSETQ. The V end was cut by 0 bases, the J end by 7 bases, with 16 bases between. There are 15 residues in the CDR3.

This clone was seen just once. The chain couples TRBV27 to TRBJ2-1; D is ambiguous. The germline gives CDR1 MNHEY, CDR2 SMNVEV (reference sequence). The CDR3 has 14 amino acids. V shed 2 bases and J shed 6 bases, with 11 bases lying between them. The CDR3, as DNA: TGTGCCAGCAGTTTACGTCGAAAGCCCAATGAGCAGTTCTTC. It translates to CASSLRRKPNEQFF.

V and J are TRBV28 and TRBJ2-7; possible D gene TRBD1, 5 bases. CDR3 size: 13 residues. Trimming shortened V by 3 bases and J by 2 bases, and 8 bases separated the two germline ends. Germline CDR1 and CDR2: MDHEN and SYDVKM. The DNA of the CDR3 is TGTGCCAGCAGTTTCACAGGTCCCTACGAGCAGTACTTC. Translating it yields CASSFTGPYEQYF.

As regards this clone: Distinct nucleotide sequences in the sample also encode this CDR3. V usage is TRBV11-2 and J usage is TRBJ2-6; no firm D call. CDR3 length: 17 amino acids. Per the germline V gene, CDR1 is SGHAT and CDR2 is FQNNGV. Between the trimmed V and J ends, which lost 5 bases and 0 bases, there was a span of 14 bases. CDR3 in amino acids: CASSLHSGPSGANVLTF. The CDR3 DNA follows: TGTGCCAGCAGCCTACACTCGGGTCCCTCTGGGGCCAACGTCCTGACTTTC.

The rearrangement uses TRBV6-5 and TRBJ2-7; TRBD1 might be the D (5 bases). Germline-derived CDR1 and CDR2 are MNHEY and SVGAGI. The V end was cut by 3 bases, the J end by 0 bases, with 9 bases between. This CDR3 comprises 14 residues. The CDR3 is CASSYGASSYEQYF. The CDR3 DNA sequence: TGTGCCAGCAGTTATGGGGCCTCCTCCTACGAGCAGTACTTC.

The rearrangement joins TRBV7-6 to TRBJ2-7; tentatively, D is TRBD1 (5 bases). This CDR3 comprises 14 residues. The V gene's germline CDR1 is SGHVS and CDR2 FNYEAQ. Between the trimmed V and J ends, which lost 2 bases and 6 bases, there was a span of 14 bases. In DNA form, the CDR3 reads TGTGCCAGCAGCTTAAGGCAGGGATCGGGCGAGCAGTACTTC. This gives the protein CASSLRQGSGEQYF.

The V gene is TRBV29-1, the J gene TRBJ2-1, with a tentative D call TRBD1 (6 bases). CDR1 is SQVTM, CDR2 ANQGSEA, per germline. The CDR3 runs 15 residues. The V and J ends lost 3 bases and 0 bases respectively, with 12 bases between them. CDR3 in DNA: TGCAGCGTTGACGGACAGCTAAACTCCTACAATGAGCAGTTCTTC. Translation: CSVDGQLNSYNEQFF.

V gene TRBV5-1 combines with J gene TRBJ2-3, with 8 bases lining up with TRBD2. V was clipped by 4 bases and J by 5 bases; unmatched bases: 9. The germline CDR1 and CDR2 sequences are SGHRS and YFSETQ. The CDR3 extends over 15 amino acids. The CDR3: CASSPEGLAGDTQYF. The CDR3, as DNA: TGCGCCAGCAGCCCCGAAGGGCTAGCGGGAGATACGCAGTATTTT.

This clone appeared a few times. This rearrangement joins TRBV2 to TRBJ1-1; a weak D match, TRBD1 (5 bases). The CDR3 consists of 11 residues. V was pared by 6 bases and J by 7 bases, with 9 bases between. In germline, CDR1 is SNHLY, CDR2 FYNNEI. For the CDR3, the DNA is TGTGCCAGCAGGCCTGACAGTGAAGCTTTCTTT. This encodes CASRPDSEAFF.

This chain connects TRBV4-1 to TRBJ2-7, with D perhaps TRBD2 (6 bases). Germline CDR1 reads MGHRA; CDR2 reads YSYEKL. V lost 6 bases and J lost 0, with 15 bases in between. The CDR3 length is 15 residues. For the CDR3, the DNA is TGCGCCAGCAGAATAAGCGGGTACAGCTCCTACGAGCAGTACTTC. Protein sequence: CASRISGYSSYEQYF.

Concerning this clone itself: This sample also contains other DNA sequences that code for the same CDR3. The V and J genes are TRBV9 and TRBJ1-2; TRBD1 matches at 7 bases. The CDR3 has 14 residues. Germline CDR1 is SGDLS and CDR2 is YYNGEE. Unmatched junction bases numbered 3, after V lost 0 bases and J lost 4 bases. The CDR3, as DNA: TGTGCCAGCAGCGTAGGAGGGGGCTCCTATGGCTACACCTTC. It translates to CASSVGGGSYGYTF.

This clone occurred a few times. The chain is built from TRBV4-2 and TRBJ2-2; 8 bases line up with TRBD1. The CDR3 is 16 residues long. The ends lost 0 bases at V and 5 bases at J; junction bases unmatched: 5. The germline gives CDR1 LGHNA, CDR2 YNFKEQ. The CDR3: CASSQDNRGWTGELFF. The CDR3 nucleotides are TGTGCCAGCAGCCAAGATAACAGGGGGTGGACCGGGGAGCTGTTTTTT.

This clone came up once. The J gene is TRBJ2-7, the V gene TRBV6-1; 10 nucleotides line up with TRBD1. The J segment lost 2 bases and the V segment lost 2 bases, leaving 6 bases of the junction unmatched. This CDR3 is 16 amino acids long. Per the germline V gene, CDR1 is MNHNS and CDR2 is SASEGT. CDR3 nucleotides: TGTGCCAGCAGTGAAAAAGCCGGGACAGGGGCCTACGAGCAGTACTTC. Its protein is CASSEKAGTGAYEQYF.

The rearrangement uses TRBV19 and TRBJ2-7; 7 nucleotides agree with TRBD1. The germline CDR1 and CDR2 sequences are LNHDA and SQIVND (reference sequence). Germline trimming cut 5 bases from V and 4 bases from J; bases unmatched to any gene: 8. There are 14 residues in the CDR3. For the CDR3, the DNA is TGTGCCAGTAGTGCTCCGGGACAGCTATACGAGCAGTACTTC. It translates to CASSAPGQLYEQYF. The full variable domain, its missing parts supplied by reference TRBV19 and TRBJ2-7, is DGGITQSPKYLFRKEGQNVTLSCEQNLNHDAMYWYRQDPGQGLRLIYYSQIVNDFQKGDIAEGYSVSREKKESFPLTVTSAQKNPTAFYLCASSAPGQLYEQYFGPGTRLTVT.

The V gene is TRBV5-1, the J gene TRBJ2-1, with 7 bases identical to TRBD2. V shed 2 bases and J 7 bases; nucleotides not matched to a gene: 12. The CDR3 consists of 16 residues. CDR1 is SGHRS, CDR2 YFSETQ, per germline. CDR3 bases: TGCGCCAGCAGCTTTGTGGAGGGAGGGTGGCCTAATGAGCAGTTCTTC. Translating it yields CASSFVEGGWPNEQFF.

This rearrangement joins TRBV5-1 to TRBJ2-1; 7 bases agree with TRBD2. The CDR3 has 15 residues. Losses at the gene ends were 2 bases for V and 7 bases for J; bases not matched to a gene: 9. Germline-derived CDR1 and CDR2 are SGHRS and YFSETQ. The CDR3 spells CASSFLGGSGNEQFF. The DNA of the CDR3 is TGCGCCAGCAGCTTCCTTGGCGGGAGTGGAAATGAGCAGTTCTTC.

The J gene is TRBJ1-1, the V gene TRBV7-9; D might be TRBD1 (5 bases). The CDR3 spans 14 residues. CDR1 and CDR2 (germline): SEHNR, FQNEAQ (reference sequence). The V end lost 0 bases, the J end lost 3 bases, and 8 bases lay between the germline ends. CDR3 in DNA: TGTGCCAGCAGCTTAGCGCAGGGTGACACTGAAGCTTTCTTT. Amino acid sequence: CASSLAQGDTEAFF. Combining the CDR3 with reference TRBV7-9 and TRBJ1-1 gives the whole variable domain DTGVSQNPRHKITKRGQNVTFRCDPISEHNRLYWYRQTLGQGPEFLTYFQNEAQLEKSRLLSDRFSAERPKGSFSTLEIQRTEQGDSAMYLCASSLAQGDTEAFFGQGTRLTVV.

The chain recombines TRBV18 with TRBJ2-3; D is unresolved. Between the trimmed V and J ends, which lost 6 bases and 2 bases, there was a span of 12 bases. The CDR3 has 14 amino acids. CDR1 is KGHSH, CDR2 LQKENI, per germline. The chain's CDR3 is CASSEAVITDTQYF. The CDR3 coding sequence is TGTGCCAGCTCCGAGGCGGTGATCACAGATACGCAGTATTTT.

This chain links TRBV6-5 with TRBJ2-5, with 9 bases fitting TRBD1. This CDR3 has 14 residues. The V segment lost 6 bases and the J segment 1 base; nucleotides outside the gene matches: 3. Germline values: CDR1 MNHEY, CDR2 SVGAGI. The chain's CDR3 is CASRRQGVQETQYF. In nucleotides, the CDR3 is TGTGCCAGCAGACGACAGGGGGTCCAAGAGACCCAGTACTTC.

V gene TRBV9 combines with J gene TRBJ2-3; D may be TRBD1 (6 bases). There are 15 residues in the CDR3. V lost 3 bases and J 3 bases, leaving 14 bases between the germline ends. From germline, CDR1 is SGDLS and CDR2 YYNGEE. CDR3 region: CASSAQGFGTDTQYF. CDR3 coding DNA: TGTGCCAGCAGCGCCCAGGGGTTCGGAACAGATACGCAGTATTTT.

This clone appeared once. The V call is TRBV30, the J call TRBJ2-3, with 9 bases that match TRBD2. The length of the CDR3 is 14 residues. With V trimmed by 3 bases and J by 3 bases, 4 bases remained unmatched. Per germline, CDR1 GTSNPN and CDR2 SVGIG (reference sequence). The CDR3 DNA sequence: TGTGCCTGGAGGCGGGAGGGCCTGACAGATACGCAGTATTTT. Amino acids: CAWRREGLTDTQYF.

V and J are TRBV4-1 and TRBJ2-1, with D perhaps matching TRBD2 (6 bases). The V end lost 4 bases, the J end lost 2 bases, and 21 bases lay between the germline ends. The germline V gene has CDR1 MGHRA and CDR2 YSYEKL. The CDR3 has 18 residues. CDR3 DNA sequence: TGCGCCAGCAGCCCGGAAGGGTGGACTAACCGCGCCTACAATGAGCAGTTCTTC. Protein product: CASSPEGWTNRAYNEQFF.

The CDR3 DNA reads as TGTGCCACCAGCAGAGCGAATAGCGGGAGCCTCAACGAGCAGTACTTC. As protein: CATSRANSGSLNEQYF. V usage is TRBV15 and J usage is TRBJ2-7; 9 positions match TRBD2. The CDR3 runs to 16 residues. V dropped 1 base and J dropped 5; count of bases not matched to a gene: 9. Looked up from germline, CDR1 is LNHNV and CDR2 is YYDKDF (reference sequence).

This sequence joins TRBV29-1 and TRBJ1-2; unclear D gene. CDR1 and CDR2 (germline): SQVTM, ANQGSEA. The V end lost 7 bases, the J end lost 2 bases, and 11 bases lay between the germline ends. This CDR3 has 12 amino acids. The CDR3 here is CSGGQPNYGYTF. The CDR3 region has the DNA TGCAGCGGAGGGCAGCCGAACTATGGCTACACCTTC.

J is TRBJ2-3 and V is TRBV7-9; D might be TRBD2 (6 bases). This CDR3 comprises 15 residues. CDR1 is SEHNR and CDR2 is FQNEAQ in the germline V gene (reference sequence). Deletions cut 5 bases from V and 0 bases from J, with 12 bases between. The DNA for the CDR3 is TGTGCCAGCAGCCCGACTAGTACTAGCACAGATACGCAGTATTTT. Translated, it gives CASSPTSTSTDTQYF.